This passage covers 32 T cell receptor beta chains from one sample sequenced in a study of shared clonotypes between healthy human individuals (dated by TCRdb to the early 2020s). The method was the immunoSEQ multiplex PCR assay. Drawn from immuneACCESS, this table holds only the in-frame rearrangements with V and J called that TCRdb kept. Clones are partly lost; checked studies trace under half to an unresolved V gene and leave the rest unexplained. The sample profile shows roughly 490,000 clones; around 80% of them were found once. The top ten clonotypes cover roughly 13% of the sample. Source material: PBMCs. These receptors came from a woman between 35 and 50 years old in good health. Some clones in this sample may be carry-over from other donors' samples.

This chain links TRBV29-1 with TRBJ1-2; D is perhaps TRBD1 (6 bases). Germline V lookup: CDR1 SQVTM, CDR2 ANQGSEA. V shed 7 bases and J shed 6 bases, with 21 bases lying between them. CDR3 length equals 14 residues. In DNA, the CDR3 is TGCAGCGCCCGGGGGCCAGGGGCTAAGGATGGCTACACCTTC. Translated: CSARGPGAKDGYTF.

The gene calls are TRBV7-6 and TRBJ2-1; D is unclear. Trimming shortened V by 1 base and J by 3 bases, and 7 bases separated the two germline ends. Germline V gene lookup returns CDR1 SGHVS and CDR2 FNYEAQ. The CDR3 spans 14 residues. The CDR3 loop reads CASSLVPNYNEQFF. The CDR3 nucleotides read TGTGCCAGCAGCTTAGTCCCTAACTACAATGAGCAGTTCTTC.

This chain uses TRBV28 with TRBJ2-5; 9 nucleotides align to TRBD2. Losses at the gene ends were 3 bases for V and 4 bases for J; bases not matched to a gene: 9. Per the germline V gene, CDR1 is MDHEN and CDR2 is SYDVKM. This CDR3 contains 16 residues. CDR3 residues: CASSFPPLTSGETQYF. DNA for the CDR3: TGTGCCAGCAGTTTCCCCCCCCTGACTAGCGGAGAGACCCAGTACTTC. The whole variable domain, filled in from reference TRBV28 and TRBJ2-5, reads DVKVTQSSRYLVKRTGEKVFLECVQDMDHENMFWYRQDPGLGLRLIYFSYDVKMKEKGDIPEGYSVSREKKERFSLILESASTNQTSMYLCASSFPPLTSGETQYFGPGTRLLVL.

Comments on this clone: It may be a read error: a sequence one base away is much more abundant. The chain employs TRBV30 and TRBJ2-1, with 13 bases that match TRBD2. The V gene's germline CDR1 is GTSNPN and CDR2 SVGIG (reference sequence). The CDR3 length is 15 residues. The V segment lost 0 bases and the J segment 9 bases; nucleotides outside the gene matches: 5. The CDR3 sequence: CAWSVLGTSGAEQFF. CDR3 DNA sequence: TGTGCCTGGAGTGTACTCGGGACTAGCGGGGCTGAGCAGTTCTTC. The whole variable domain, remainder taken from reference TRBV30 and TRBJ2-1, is SQTIHQWPATLVQPVGSPLSLECTVEGTSNPNLYWYRQAAGRGLQLLFYSVGIGQISSEVPQNLSASRPQDRQFILSSKKLLLSDSGFYLCAWSVLGTSGAEQFFGPGTRLTVL.

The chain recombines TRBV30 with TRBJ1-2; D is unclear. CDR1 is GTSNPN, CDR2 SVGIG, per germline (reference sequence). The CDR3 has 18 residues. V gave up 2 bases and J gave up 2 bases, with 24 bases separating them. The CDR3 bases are TGTGCCTGGAGTAACTCGCCTATCCCGGGTTGGGCCAACTATGGCTACACCTTC. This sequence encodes CAWSNSPIPGWANYGYTF. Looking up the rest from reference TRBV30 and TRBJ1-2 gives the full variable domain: SQTIHQWPATLVQPVGSPLSLECTVEGTSNPNLYWYRQAAGRGLQLLFYSVGIGQISSEVPQNLSASRPQDRQFILSSKKLLLSDSGFYLCAWSNSPIPGWANYGYTFGSGTRLTVV.

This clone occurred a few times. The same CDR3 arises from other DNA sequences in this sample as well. CDR3 nucleotide sequence: TGTGCCAGTAGTAGGGACAGGGAAGAGACCCAGTACTTC. Its translation is CASSRDREETQYF. V usage is TRBV19 and J usage is TRBJ2-5, with 9 bases identical to TRBD1. The J segment lost 3 bases and the V segment lost 4 bases, leaving 0 bases of the junction unmatched. Germline CDR1 and CDR2: LNHDA and SQIVND (reference sequence). The CDR3 covers 13 residues.

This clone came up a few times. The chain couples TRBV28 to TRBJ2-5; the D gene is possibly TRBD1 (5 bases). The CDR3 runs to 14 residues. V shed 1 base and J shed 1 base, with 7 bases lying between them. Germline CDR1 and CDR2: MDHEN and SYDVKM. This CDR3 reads CASSLLQGQETQYF. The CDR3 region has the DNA TGTGCCAGCAGTTTATTGCAGGGCCAAGAGACCCAGTACTTC.

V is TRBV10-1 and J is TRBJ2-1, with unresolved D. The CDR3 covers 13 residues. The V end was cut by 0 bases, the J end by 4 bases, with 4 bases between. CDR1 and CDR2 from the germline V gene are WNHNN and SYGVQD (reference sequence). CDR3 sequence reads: CASSESGYNEQFF. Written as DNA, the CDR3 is TGCGCCAGCAGTGAGTCGGGGTACAATGAGCAGTTCTTC.

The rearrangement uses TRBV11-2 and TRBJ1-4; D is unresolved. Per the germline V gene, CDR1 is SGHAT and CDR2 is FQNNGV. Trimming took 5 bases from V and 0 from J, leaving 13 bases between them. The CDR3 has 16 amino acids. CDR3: CASSNSQRATNEKLFF. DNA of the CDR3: TGTGCCAGCAGCAACTCCCAACGGGCAACTAATGAAAAACTGTTTTTT.

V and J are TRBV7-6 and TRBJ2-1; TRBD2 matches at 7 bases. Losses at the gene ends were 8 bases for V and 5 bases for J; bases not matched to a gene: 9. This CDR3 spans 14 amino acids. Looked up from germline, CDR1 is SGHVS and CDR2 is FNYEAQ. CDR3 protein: CASGRAGPNNEQFF. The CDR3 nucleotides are TGTGCCAGCGGGAGGGCGGGCCCTAACAATGAGCAGTTCTTC.

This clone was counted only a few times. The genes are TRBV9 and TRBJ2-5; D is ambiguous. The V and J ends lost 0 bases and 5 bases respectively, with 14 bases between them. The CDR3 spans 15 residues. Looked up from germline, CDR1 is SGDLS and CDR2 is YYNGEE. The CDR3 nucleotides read TGTGCCAGCAGCGTAGTGGGGTCTAGTAGTGAGACCCAGTACTTC. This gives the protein CASSVVGSSSETQYF.

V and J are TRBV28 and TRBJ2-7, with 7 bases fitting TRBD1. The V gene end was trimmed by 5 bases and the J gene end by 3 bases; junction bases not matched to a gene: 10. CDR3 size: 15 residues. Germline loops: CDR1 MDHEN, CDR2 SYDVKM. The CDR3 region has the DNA TGTGCCAGCAGTCACCGGGACAGTCGACTCTACGAGCAGTACTTC. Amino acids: CASSHRDSRLYEQYF.

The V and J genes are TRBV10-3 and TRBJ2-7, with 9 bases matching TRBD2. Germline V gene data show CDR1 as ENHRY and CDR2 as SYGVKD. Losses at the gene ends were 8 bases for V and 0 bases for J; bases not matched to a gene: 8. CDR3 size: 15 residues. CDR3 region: CAIRAAGGPSYEQYF. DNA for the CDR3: TGTGCCATCCGAGCGGCGGGAGGGCCCTCCTACGAGCAGTACTTC.

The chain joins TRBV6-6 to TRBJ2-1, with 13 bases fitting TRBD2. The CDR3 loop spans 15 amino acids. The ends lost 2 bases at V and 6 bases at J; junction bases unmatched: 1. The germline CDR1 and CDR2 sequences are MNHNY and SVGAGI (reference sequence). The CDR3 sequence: CASSYGLAGVNEQFF. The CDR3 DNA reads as TGTGCCAGCAGTTACGGACTAGCGGGGGTCAATGAGCAGTTCTTC.

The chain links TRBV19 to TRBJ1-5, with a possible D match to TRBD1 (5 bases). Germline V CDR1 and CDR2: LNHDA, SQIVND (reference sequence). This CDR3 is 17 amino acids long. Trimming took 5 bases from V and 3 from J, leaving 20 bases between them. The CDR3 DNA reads TGTGCCAGTAGTGGGGAGGGACCACAGGTTTTCAATCAGCCCCAGCATTTT. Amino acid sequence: CASSGEGPQVFNQPQHF.

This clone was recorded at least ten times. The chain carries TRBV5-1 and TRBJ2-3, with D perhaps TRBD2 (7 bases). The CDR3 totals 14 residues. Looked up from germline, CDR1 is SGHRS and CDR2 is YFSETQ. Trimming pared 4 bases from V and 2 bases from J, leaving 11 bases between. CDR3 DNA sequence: TGCGCCAGCAGCCAAGCGGGACACACAGATACGCAGTATTTT. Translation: CASSQAGHTDTQYF.

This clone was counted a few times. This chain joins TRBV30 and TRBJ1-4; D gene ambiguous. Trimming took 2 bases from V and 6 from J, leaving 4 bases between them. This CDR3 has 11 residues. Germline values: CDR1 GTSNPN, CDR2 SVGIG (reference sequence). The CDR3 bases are TGTGCCTGGAGTTACGATGAAAAACTGTTTTTT. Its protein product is CAWSYDEKLFF.

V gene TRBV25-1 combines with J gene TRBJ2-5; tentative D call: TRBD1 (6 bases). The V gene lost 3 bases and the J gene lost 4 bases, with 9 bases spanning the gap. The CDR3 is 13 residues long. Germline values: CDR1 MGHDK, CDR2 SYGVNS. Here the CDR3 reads CASSDRDIETQYF. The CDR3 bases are TGTGCCAGCAGTGACCGGGACATAGAGACCCAGTACTTC.

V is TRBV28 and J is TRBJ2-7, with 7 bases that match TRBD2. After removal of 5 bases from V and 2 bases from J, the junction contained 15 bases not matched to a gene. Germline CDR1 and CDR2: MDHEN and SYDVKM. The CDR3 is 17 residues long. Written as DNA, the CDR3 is TGTGCCAGCAGTCCCCCTAAGCGGGGCCCCAAAACCTACGAGCAGTACTTC. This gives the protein CASSPPKRGPKTYEQYF.

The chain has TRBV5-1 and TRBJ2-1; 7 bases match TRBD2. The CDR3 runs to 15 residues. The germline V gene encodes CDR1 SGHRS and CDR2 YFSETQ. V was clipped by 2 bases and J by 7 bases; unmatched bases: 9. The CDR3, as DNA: TGCGCCAGCAGCTTCCGGGACTACCCCAGGAATGAGCAGTTCTTC. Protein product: CASSFRDYPRNEQFF. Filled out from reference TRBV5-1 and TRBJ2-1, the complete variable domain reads KAGVTQTPRYLIKTRGQQVTLSCSPISGHRSVSWYQQTPGQGLQFLFEYFSETQRNKGNFPGRFSGRQFSNSRSEMNVSTLELGDSALYLCASSFRDYPRNEQFFGPGTRLTVL.

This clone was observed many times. The CDR3 protein is CASSPDGTSGSFEQFF. CDR3 nucleotide sequence: TGTGCCAGCAGCCCGGATGGGACTAGCGGGAGTTTTGAGCAGTTCTTC. The chain carries TRBV9 and TRBJ2-1, with 14 bases that match TRBD2. V trimming: 4 bases; J trimming: 9 bases; junction bases outside the gene matches: 9. The CDR3 loop spans 16 amino acids. Germline V CDR1 and CDR2: SGDLS, YYNGEE.

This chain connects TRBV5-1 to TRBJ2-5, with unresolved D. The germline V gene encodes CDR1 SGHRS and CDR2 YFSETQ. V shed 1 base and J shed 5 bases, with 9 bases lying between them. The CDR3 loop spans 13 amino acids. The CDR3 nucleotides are TGCGCCAGCAGCTTGCGAAGTGCCGAGACCCAGTACTTC. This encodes CASSLRSAETQYF.

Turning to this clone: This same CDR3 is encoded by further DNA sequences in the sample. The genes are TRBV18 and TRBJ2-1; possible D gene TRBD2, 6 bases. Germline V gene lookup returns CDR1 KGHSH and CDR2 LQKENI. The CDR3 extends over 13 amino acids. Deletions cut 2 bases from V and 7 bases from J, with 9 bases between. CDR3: CASSPDRGNEQFF. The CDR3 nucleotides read TGTGCCAGCTCACCAGATCGGGGGAATGAGCAGTTCTTC.

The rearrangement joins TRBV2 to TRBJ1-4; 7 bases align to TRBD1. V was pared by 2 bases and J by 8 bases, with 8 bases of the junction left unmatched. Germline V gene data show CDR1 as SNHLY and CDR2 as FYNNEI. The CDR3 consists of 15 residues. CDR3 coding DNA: TGTGCCAGCAGTGAAATCCAGGGGGTTGGGGAAAAACTGTTTTTT. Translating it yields CASSEIQGVGEKLFF.

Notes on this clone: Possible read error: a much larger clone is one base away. The CDR3 region has the DNA TGTGCCATTTCGACAGGGGGCGGGATGACTGAAGCTTTCTTT. Amino acids: CAISTGGGMTEAFF. This chain uses TRBV25-1 with TRBJ1-1, with TRBD1 identical over 10 bases. The CDR3 runs to 14 residues. Trimming took 10 bases from V and 5 from J; bases not matched to a gene: 10. Germline V gene lookup returns CDR1 MGHDK and CDR2 SYGVNS.

The CDR3 DNA sequence: TGTGCCTGGGTCCCCAAGGGGGGGGAGTCCCACGAGCAGTACTTC. It codes for CAWVPKGGESHEQYF. The chain recombines TRBV30 with TRBJ2-5, with D possibly being TRBD2 (7 bases). The J call may be mistaken, given a closer DNA end match to TRBJ2-7. Germline CDR1 GTSNPN, CDR2 SVGIG (reference sequence). The CDR3 loop spans 15 amino acids.

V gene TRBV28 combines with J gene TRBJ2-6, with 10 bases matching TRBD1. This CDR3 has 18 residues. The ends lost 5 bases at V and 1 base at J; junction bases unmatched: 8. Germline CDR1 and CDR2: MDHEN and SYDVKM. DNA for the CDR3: TGTGCCAGCAGTCCCGGAGGGACAGGGGCTTCTGGGGCCAACGTCCTGACTTTC. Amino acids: CASSPGGTGASGANVLTF.

The CDR3 spells CASSQRQGGEKLFF. In DNA, the CDR3 is TGTGCCAGCAGCCAAAGACAGGGAGGTGAAAAACTGTTTTTT. The chain links TRBV2 to TRBJ1-4; 7 nucleotides agree with TRBD1. CDR1 SNHLY and CDR2 FYNNEI come from the germline V gene. V shed 6 bases and J 7 bases; nucleotides not matched to a gene: 8. This CDR3 comprises 14 residues.

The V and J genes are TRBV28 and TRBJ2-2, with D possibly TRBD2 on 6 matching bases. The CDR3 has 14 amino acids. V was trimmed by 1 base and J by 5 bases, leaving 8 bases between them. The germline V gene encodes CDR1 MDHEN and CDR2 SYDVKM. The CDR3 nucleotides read TGTGCCAGCAGTTTATTCGGGGGTACCGGGGAGCTGTTTTTT. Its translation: CASSLFGGTGELFF.

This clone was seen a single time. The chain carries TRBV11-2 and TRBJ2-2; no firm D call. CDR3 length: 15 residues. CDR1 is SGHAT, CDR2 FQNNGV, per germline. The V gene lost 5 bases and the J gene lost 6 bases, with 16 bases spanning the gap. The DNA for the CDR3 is TGTGCCAGCAGCCCTCTTCTTGGAGTCTCCGGGGAGCTGTTTTTT. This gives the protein CASSPLLGVSGELFF.

The CDR3 reads CASSSTLSSVNEQFF. The DNA for the CDR3 is TGTGCCAGCAGCTCGACCCTAAGTAGCGTCAATGAGCAGTTCTTC. The chain employs TRBV7-9 and TRBJ2-1, with a possible D match to TRBD2 (5 bases). This CDR3 region has 15 residues. V lost 4 bases to trimming and J lost 6 bases, with 16 bases between them. CDR1 is SEHNR and CDR2 is FQNEAQ in the germline V gene (reference sequence).

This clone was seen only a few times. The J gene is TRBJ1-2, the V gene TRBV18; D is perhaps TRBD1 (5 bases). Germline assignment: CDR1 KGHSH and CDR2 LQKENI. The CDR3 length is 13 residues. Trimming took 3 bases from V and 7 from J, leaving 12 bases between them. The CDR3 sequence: CASSPLDTAGYTF. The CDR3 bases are TGTGCCAGCTCACCCCTGGACACGGCTGGCTACACCTTC.